The next 10 T cell receptor beta chains were all read from a single sample in a study of blood T cell repertoires in COVID-19. Profiled with immunoSEQ multiplex PCR; TCRdb holds only in-frame clones, not every one. The data contain about 100,000 clones, more than 75% of them singletons. Specimen: peripheral blood. These receptors all stem from a woman in her 30s with acute or convalescent COVID-19.

In DNA, the CDR3 is TGTGCCAGTCATTCCTACGAGCAGTACTTC. Translation: CASHSYEQYF. The rearrangement uses TRBV12-3 or TRBV12-4 and TRBJ2-7; no clear D. The CDR3 length is 10 residues. V lost 9 bases and J 1 base, leaving 4 bases between the germline ends.

The sample holds one count of this clone. This sequence joins TRBV12-3 or TRBV12-4 and TRBJ1-2, with TRBD1 matching over 7 bases. The J segment lost 7 bases and the V segment lost 7 bases, leaving 9 bases of the junction unmatched. The CDR3 is 13 amino acids. CDR3 sequence reads: CASNLRDRSGYTF. CDR3 in DNA: TGTGCCAGCAACCTCCGGGACAGAAGTGGCTACACCTTC.

The chain combines TRBV27 with TRBJ2-7; 8 nucleotides match TRBD2. The CDR3 covers 14 residues. V gave up 5 bases and J gave up 5 bases; unmatched junction bases: 8. From germline, CDR1 is MNHEY and CDR2 SMNVEV (reference sequence). The CDR3 is CASSTQRGRDEQYF. As DNA, the CDR3 is TGTGCCAGCAGTACTCAGCGGGGGCGCGACGAGCAGTACTTC.

V is TRBV12-5 and J is TRBJ1-1; 9 bases are shared with TRBD1. CDR3 length: 18 residues. The V gene's germline CDR1 is LGHNT and CDR2 FRNRAP. V lost 7 bases, J lost 1 base, and 16 bases stayed unmatched. The chain's CDR3 is CASAFGQRGTGSNTEAFF. CDR3 nucleotides: TGTGCTAGTGCCTTCGGCCAAAGGGGGACAGGGTCGAACACTGAAGCTTTCTTT.

V is TRBV2 and J is TRBJ2-1; the D is unclear. Trimming cost V 3 bases and J 7 bases, with 7 bases left between them. This CDR3 is built from 12 residues. Germline V gene data show CDR1 as SNHLY and CDR2 as FYNNEI. The CDR3 region has the DNA TGTGCCAGCAGTGAGCAAGCAAATGAGCAGTTCTTC. Translating gives CASSEQANEQFF. Variable domain in full (rest from reference TRBV2 and TRBJ2-1): EPEVTQTPSHQVTQMGQEVILRCVPISNHLYFYWYRQILGQKVEFLVSFYNNEISEKSEIFDDQFSVERPDGSNFTLKIRSTKLEDSAMYFCASSEQANEQFFGPGTRLTVL.

The V gene is TRBV7-9, the J gene TRBJ1-2; D is uncertain. V lost 5 bases, J lost 0 bases, and 19 bases lay in between. Germline V gene data show CDR1 as SEHNR and CDR2 as FQNEAQ (reference sequence). The CDR3 extends over 17 amino acids. CDR3 protein: CASSPQEGVGANYGYTF. The CDR3 nucleotides read TGTGCCAGCAGCCCCCAGGAGGGTGTTGGGGCTAACTATGGCTACACCTTC.

The rearrangement links TRBV29-1 to TRBJ1-1; TRBD1 matches 7 bases. V was pared by 0 bases and J by 3 bases, with 1 base of the junction left unmatched. Germline V gene data show CDR1 as SQVTM and CDR2 as ANQGSEA. CDR3 length: 13 residues. CDR3 in amino acids: CSVEEGQYTEAFF. The DNA of the CDR3 is TGCAGCGTTGAAGAGGGACAGTACACTGAAGCTTTCTTT.

The CDR3 nucleotides read TGCGCCAGCAGCGGGGACAGTGATTGGGGGGTCGTCCTACGAGGGCAGTACTTC. Residues: CASSGDSDWGVVLRGQYF. The gene calls are TRBV5-1 and TRBJ2-7; D possibly corresponds to TRBD1 (7 bases). V shed 4 bases and J shed 9 bases, with 32 bases lying between them. CDR3 length equals 18 residues. The germline gives CDR1 SGHRS, CDR2 YFSETQ.

V is TRBV7-9 and J is TRBJ1-2; TRBD1 might be the D (5 bases). Germline V CDR1 and CDR2: SEHNR, FQNEAQ (reference sequence). The CDR3 spans 12 residues. Trimming cost V 6 bases and J 4 bases, with 9 bases left between them. CDR3 amino acids: CASSQGIYGYTF. The CDR3 nucleotides read TGTGCCAGCAGTCAGGGAATCTATGGCTACACCTTC.

The rearrangement joins TRBV20-1 to TRBJ2-3, with TRBD2 as a possible D gene (7 bases). The CDR3 is 11 residues long. The germline V gene encodes CDR1 DFQATT and CDR2 SNEGSKA (reference sequence). V lost 7 bases and J lost 9, with 14 bases in between. The CDR3 region has the DNA TGCAGTGGGGGGGCGACTAGCACGCAGTATTTT. Residues: CSGGATSTQYF.